The present T cell receptor beta chain was sequenced within a study of blood T cell repertoires in COVID-19. Measured with immunoSEQ multiplex PCR; TCRdb has only the in-frame clones, and not every one. The data show around 56,000 clones, about 73% seen once. Germline CDR1 reads MNHNY; CDR2 reads SVGAGI (reference sequence). CDR3 length: 16 residues. The J segment lost 1 base and the V segment lost 5 bases, leaving 7 bases of the junction unmatched. Sequencing was performed on peripheral blood. The chain employs TRBV6-6 and TRBJ1-1, with 10 positions matching TRBD1. The source is a woman between 70 and 85 years old with acute or convalescent COVID-19. The CDR3 nucleotides read TGTGCCAGCAGTCAAGGGACAGGGGCGAAGAACACTGAAGCTTTCTTT. Translated: CASSQGTGAKNTEAFF.